The text below deals with one TCR beta chain. Its cognate antigen is unknown. The data are from a study of PD-1 blockade in classical Hodgkin lymphoma. Regarding the study as a whole: Significant TCR diversity gains by C4D1 occurred in CD4+ but not CD8+ cells. Similar baseline diversity was found in complete responders and newly diagnosed patients. As was reported, newly diagnosed patients showed lower baseline TCR diversity than healthy donors did.

Time point described: cycle 4 day 1 (C4D1), after 5 to 7 weeks of nivolumab. Brentuximab vedotin exposure varied among the patients, all of whom had relapsed after autologous stem cell transplantation. The repertoire was sequenced with immunoSEQ multiplex PCR; TCRdb's copy has only in-frame clones and lacks some. The sample shows over 50,000 clones, nearly 90% of them seen only once. The material was peripheral blood mononuclear cells (PBMCs), obtained before the fourth cycle of nivolumab. The source of this sequence is a human donor with classical Hodgkin lymphoma.

In nucleotides, the CDR3 is TGTGCCAGCAGCCCGGGACAGGGGAACACTGAAGCTTTCTTT. Translating it yields CASSPGQGNTEAFF. The chain has TRBV7-9 and TRBJ1-1, with 9 nucleotides matching TRBD1. Trimming took 5 bases from V and 1 from J; bases not matched to a gene: 2. CDR3 length: 14 amino acids. Germline V gene lookup returns CDR1 SEHNR and CDR2 FQNEAQ (reference sequence). The full variable domain, its missing parts supplied by reference TRBV7-9 and TRBJ1-1, is DTGVSQNPRHKITKRGQNVTFRCDPISEHNRLYWYRQTLGQGPEFLTYFQNEAQLEKSRLLSDRFSAERPKGSFSTLEIQRTEQGDSAMYLCASSPGQGNTEAFFGQGTRLTVV.